The source of this T cell receptor beta chain is a study of T cell changes during pregnancy in multiple sclerosis. CDR3 length: 11 amino acids. Germline CDR1 and CDR2: LNHNV and YYDKDF (reference sequence). V gave up 8 bases and J gave up 7 bases, with 12 bases separating them. Clones were read by immunoSEQ multiplex PCR, and TCRdb kept only the in-frame ones, dropping some. The repertoire consists of roughly 59,000 clones, with about 94% occurring once and the leading ten covering more than 3%. The chain carries TRBV15 and TRBJ2-7; D is uncertain. This receptor was identified in a female donor with multiple sclerosis, enrolled in a pregnancy study. The source material was CD8+ T cells from peripheral blood mononuclear cells, sampled in the second trimester of pregnancy. CDR3 region: CATGEIMEQYF. The CDR3, as DNA: TGTGCCACCGGAGAGATCATGGAGCAGTACTTC.